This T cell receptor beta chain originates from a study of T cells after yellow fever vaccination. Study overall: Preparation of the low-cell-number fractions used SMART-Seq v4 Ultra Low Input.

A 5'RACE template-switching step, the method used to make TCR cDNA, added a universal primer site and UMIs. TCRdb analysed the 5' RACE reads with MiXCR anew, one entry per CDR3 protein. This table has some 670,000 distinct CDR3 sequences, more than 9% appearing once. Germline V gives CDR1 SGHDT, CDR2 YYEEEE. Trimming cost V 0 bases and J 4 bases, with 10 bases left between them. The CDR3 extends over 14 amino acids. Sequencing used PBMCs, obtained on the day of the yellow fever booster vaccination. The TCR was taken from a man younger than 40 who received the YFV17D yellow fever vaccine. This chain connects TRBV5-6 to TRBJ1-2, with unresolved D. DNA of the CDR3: TGTGCCAGCAGCTTGGGATCGGCTCTCTATGGCTACACCTTC. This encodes CASSLGSALYGYTF.